The 11 T cell receptor beta chains below all came from one sample that was sequenced in a study of regulatory T cells in long-lasting Graves disease. As for time point: persistent/refractory GD, antithyroid drugs over 5 years with positive TRAb. Preparation of the TCR library used RNA extracted from PBMCs. Construction of TCR beta libraries relied on iRepertoire HTBI primers and on Arm-PCR targeting CDR3 regions. MiXCR was run by TCRdb on the multiplex PCR reads, yielding one entry per CDR3 protein. The table shows around 460,000 distinct CDR3 sequences, with around a fifth occurring only once. The sequencing here drew on peripheral blood mononuclear cells (PBMCs), taken when the disease was refractory, from a patient treated with antithyroid drugs. These receptors were taken from a female donor with Graves disease.

V is TRBV20-1 and J is TRBJ1-3, with D unclear. Per the germline V gene, CDR1 is DFQATT and CDR2 is SNEGSKA (reference sequence). The CDR3 is 14 amino acids. Trimming took off 0 bases at V and 6 bases at J, with 12 bases between the two ends. CDR3 nucleotides: TGCAGTGCTAGAGATATGACCCCTCCAAACACCATATATTTT. The encoded protein is CSARDMTPPNTIYF.

V gene TRBV14 combines with J gene TRBJ1-2; TRBD1 is a possible D gene (5 bases). This CDR3 contains 17 residues. Trimming left V 4 bases short and J 0 bases short, with 18 bases between. Germline lookup yields CDR1 SGHDN and CDR2 FVKESK. CDR3 loop: CASSLLPRGNPNYGYTF. The CDR3 DNA is TGTGCCAGCAGCCTTCTGCCGAGGGGTAATCCTAACTATGGCTACACCTTC.

CDR3 DNA sequence: TGTGCCAGCTCGGCCCTAGCGGGAGGAGGCGGGGAGCTGTTTTTT. This sequence encodes CASSALAGGGGELFF. This sequence joins TRBV2 and TRBJ2-2; 11 positions agree with TRBD2. Losses at the gene ends were 8 bases for V and 7 bases for J; bases not matched to a gene: 9. Germline CDR1 is SNHLY and CDR2 is FYNNEI. This CDR3 is 15 amino acids long.

This chain connects TRBV5-1 to TRBJ1-5, with unresolved D. Germline-derived CDR1 and CDR2 are SGHRS and YFSETQ. The length of the CDR3 is 15 residues. The V end lost 1 base, the J end lost 1 base, and 9 bases lay between the germline ends. In nucleotides, the CDR3 is TGCGCCAGCAGCTTGAGTGATTCCAGCAATCAGCCCCAGCATTTT. It codes for CASSLSDSSNQPQHF.

This clonotype was observed a handful of times. The gene calls are TRBV10-3 and TRBJ1-5; 7 bases fit TRBD1. The J segment lost 3 bases and the V segment lost 4 bases, leaving 3 bases of the junction unmatched. Per the germline V gene, CDR1 is ENHRY and CDR2 is SYGVKD. The CDR3 loop spans 14 amino acids. CDR3 nucleotide sequence: TGTGCCATCAGTGTAGACAGGGTCAATCAGCCCCAGCATTTT. It specifies CAISVDRVNQPQHF.

At least ten counts were recorded for this clonotype. V gene TRBV12-3 or TRBV12-4 combines with J gene TRBJ2-7, with 7 bases that match TRBD1. The CDR3 is 14 amino acids. The J segment lost 3 bases and the V segment lost 1 base, leaving 3 bases of the junction unmatched. The CDR3 DNA follows: TGTGCCAGCAGTTTAGTGGCAGGGGGCTACGAGCAGTACTTC. Its protein is CASSLVAGGYEQYF.

With regard to this clonotype: The junction departs from germline at one end; a sequencing error may be responsible. The gene calls are TRBV4-3 and TRBJ2-7, with 8 positions matching TRBD1. The CDR3 contains 18 residues. CDR1 is LGHNA and CDR2 is YSLEER in the germline V gene. The CDR3 sequence: CASSQPAHIQGGSYKQYF. The CDR3, as DNA: TGCGCCAGCAGCCAGCCCGCTCATATACAGGGGGGTTCCTACAAGCAGTACTTC.

This clonotype was picked up many times. The chain employs TRBV10-3 and TRBJ2-5; 8 bases agree with TRBD1. The CDR3 runs 14 residues. Trimming at V came to 6 bases and at J to 5 bases, leaving 8 bases not matched to a gene. Germline V gene sequence: CDR1 ENHRY, CDR2 SYGVKD. The CDR3 DNA reads TGTGCCATCAGCCCCCTAGGACAGGGCGAGACCCAGTACTTC. It translates to CAISPLGQGETQYF.

Worth noting for this clonotype: A read error may be the cause here, since a much bigger clone is one base away. No conserved phenylalanine or tryptophan is present at the end of the CDR3, so a read error is the likely explanation. The gene calls are TRBV29-1 and TRBJ2-6, with unresolved D. This CDR3 comprises 13 residues. Germline assignment: CDR1 SQVTM and CDR2 ANQGSEA. Deletions cut 4 bases from V and 3 bases from J, with 7 bases between. CDR3 protein: CSVGENGANVLTY. For the CDR3, the DNA is TGCAGCGTTGGAGAGAATGGGGCCAACGTCCTGACTTAC.

The chain carries TRBV11-2 and TRBJ2-7; 8 bases align to TRBD2. J lost 0 bases, V lost 5 bases, and 6 bases had no gene match. The germline gives CDR1 SGHAT, CDR2 FQNNGV. This CDR3 has 15 residues. Here the CDR3 DNA reads TGTGCCAGCAGCCAACTAGCGGCCAGCTCCTACGAGCAGTACTTC. Translation: CASSQLAASSYEQYF.

In this sample, this clonotype turned up many times. The rearrangement links TRBV6-1 to TRBJ1-2; D possibly corresponds to TRBD1 (5 bases). Germline CDR1 MNHNS, CDR2 SASEGT. The CDR3 contains 13 residues. The V end was cut by 9 bases, the J end by 4 bases, with 15 bases between. Written as DNA, the CDR3 is TGTGCCAGTTCAGAGGGGCAGAGCTATGGCTACACCTTC. Its translation: CASSEGQSYGYTF.